Each of the 16 T cell receptor beta chains below was sequenced from the same sample in a study of technical replicates of blood from a few donors. Clones were sequenced by immunoSEQ multiplex PCR, and TCRdb holds only the in-frame ones, with some missing. Among more than 11,000 clones listed, approximately 81% were seen once. The sequenced material came from PBMCs. The receptor set was obtained from a human donor in good health.

The V gene is TRBV27, the J gene TRBJ2-3, with a possible D match to TRBD1 (5 bases). Per germline, CDR1 MNHEY and CDR2 SMNVEV (reference sequence). Trimming pared 3 bases from V and 5 bases from J, leaving 9 bases between. This CDR3 has 13 amino acids. Here the CDR3 DNA reads TGTGCCAGCAGTTTCAGGGCTGTAGATACGCAGTATTTT. Its protein product is CASSFRAVDTQYF.

In its sample, this clone was seen a few times. CDR3 in DNA: TGTGCCAGTAGTATACGGGGACAGGCTACCTACGAGCAGTACTTC. It encodes CASSIRGQATYEQYF. The chain employs TRBV19 and TRBJ2-7; TRBD1 aligns across 8 bases. The V gene's germline CDR1 is LNHDA and CDR2 SQIVND (reference sequence). This CDR3 has 15 residues. The ends lost 2 bases at V and 2 bases at J; junction bases unmatched: 5. Combining the CDR3 with reference TRBV19 and TRBJ2-7 gives the whole variable domain DGGITQSPKYLFRKEGQNVTLSCEQNLNHDAMYWYRQDPGQGLRLIYYSQIVNDFQKGDIAEGYSVSREKKESFPLTVTSAQKNPTAFYLCASSIRGQATYEQYFGPGTRLTVT.

This chain uses TRBV19 with TRBJ1-1, with D possibly matching TRBD1 (5 bases). V lost 8 bases to trimming and J lost 1 base, with 14 bases between them. The CDR3 has 14 residues. Germline V gives CDR1 LNHDA, CDR2 SQIVND (reference sequence). The CDR3 region is CASRGGNRNTEAFF. As DNA, the CDR3 is TGTGCCAGTCGGGGGGGGAATAGGAACACTGAAGCTTTCTTT. Full variable domain (rest looked up from reference TRBV19 and TRBJ1-1): DGGITQSPKYLFRKEGQNVTLSCEQNLNHDAMYWYRQDPGQGLRLIYYSQIVNDFQKGDIAEGYSVSREKKESFPLTVTSAQKNPTAFYLCASRGGNRNTEAFFGQGTRLTVV.

V gene TRBV7-8 combines with J gene TRBJ1-4; D is ambiguous. Per germline, CDR1 SGHVS and CDR2 FQNEAQ. Trimming pared 2 bases from V and 0 bases from J, leaving 7 bases between. CDR3 length: 15 amino acids. CDR3 region: CASSLFEATNEKLFF. The CDR3 DNA reads TGTGCCAGCAGCTTATTCGAGGCAACTAATGAAAAACTGTTTTTT.

The gene calls are TRBV18 and TRBJ2-3; D remains ambiguous. The CDR3 runs to 13 residues. Trimming stripped 3 bases from V and 0 bases from J, with 4 bases between. CDR1 is KGHSH and CDR2 is LQKENI in the germline V gene. The CDR3 here is CASSPPSTDTQYF. CDR3 DNA sequence: TGTGCCAGCTCACCCCCTAGCACAGATACGCAGTATTTT.

DNA for the CDR3: TGTGCCAGCAGCGTGGGACAGGCCGGTTACAATGAGCAGTTCTTC. Its protein product is CASSVGQAGYNEQFF. V gene TRBV9 combines with J gene TRBJ2-1; 8 bases align to TRBD1. The CDR3 spans 15 residues. V was clipped by 2 bases and J by 4 bases; unmatched bases: 5. Germline-derived CDR1 and CDR2 are SGDLS and YYNGEE.

V is TRBV5-1 and J is TRBJ2-7; TRBD1 aligns across 9 bases. J was trimmed by 2 bases and V by 4 bases; bases with no gene match: 7. The CDR3 loop spans 15 amino acids. From germline, CDR1 is SGHRS and CDR2 YFSETQ. The CDR3 is CASSMGTGRPYEQYF. The CDR3 bases are TGCGCCAGCAGCATGGGGACAGGGCGCCCCTACGAGCAGTACTTC.

This clone appeared a few times. This chain connects TRBV28 to TRBJ2-2; no definite D call. Germline V CDR1 and CDR2: MDHEN, SYDVKM. V shed 2 bases and J shed 6 bases, with 10 bases lying between them. The CDR3 runs to 14 residues. The DNA of the CDR3 is TGTGCCAGCAGTTTAGGCACGCCAGCCGGGGAGCTGTTTTTT. Translated: CASSLGTPAGELFF. The full variable domain, rest sourced from reference TRBV28 and TRBJ2-2, is DVKVTQSSRYLVKRTGEKVFLECVQDMDHENMFWYRQDPGLGLRLIYFSYDVKMKEKGDIPEGYSVSREKKERFSLILESASTNQTSMYLCASSLGTPAGELFFGEGSRLTVL.

This clone was found a few times. The V call is TRBV4-2, the J call TRBJ1-1, with D possibly TRBD1 on 6 matching bases. V lost 1 base and J lost 1, with 10 bases in between. The CDR3 is 15 residues long. Germline CDR1 reads LGHNA; CDR2 reads YNFKEQ. CDR3: CASSQAGRGNTEAFF. The CDR3 bases are TGTGCCAGCAGCCAAGCGGGCAGGGGGAACACTGAAGCTTTCTTT.

The chain uses TRBV2 and TRBJ2-3; 8 bases are shared with TRBD1. This CDR3 comprises 13 residues. Trimming cost V 5 bases and J 5 bases; bases outside gene matches: 3. Germline lookup yields CDR1 SNHLY and CDR2 FYNNEI. Written as DNA, the CDR3 is TGTGCCAGCAGTAAACAGGGGGGAGATACGCAGTATTTT. Amino acids: CASSKQGGDTQYF.

The V call is TRBV5-4, the J call TRBJ2-5; 7 bases line up with TRBD2. The ends lost 3 bases at V and 4 bases at J; junction bases unmatched: 9. The CDR3 has 15 amino acids. CDR1 is SGHNT and CDR2 is YYREEE in the germline V gene (reference sequence). Written as DNA, the CDR3 is TGTGCCAGCAGCTGGGGAGGGCAGGGTATAGAGACCCAGTACTTC. It encodes CASSWGGQGIETQYF.

The CDR3 DNA reads TGTGCCTGGAGTGCGCCCTACGGGACCGGGGAGCTGTTTTTT. As protein: CAWSAPYGTGELFF. This chain uses TRBV30 with TRBJ2-2; no reliable D call. This CDR3 region has 14 residues. CDR1 is GTSNPN and CDR2 is SVGIG in the germline V gene (reference sequence). The V end lost 1 base, the J end lost 5 bases, and 11 bases lay between the germline ends.

This rearrangement joins TRBV5-4 to TRBJ1-2; 8 nucleotides line up with TRBD1. The V gene end was trimmed by 4 bases and the J gene end by 0 bases; junction bases not matched to a gene: 17. Germline-derived CDR1 and CDR2 are SGHNT and YYREEE (reference sequence). The CDR3 covers 19 residues. The CDR3 DNA sequence: TGTGCCAGCAGCCTACCAGGGGGGGACAGGATGCGGGCTAACTATGGCTACACCTTC. It translates to CASSLPGGDRMRANYGYTF.

This chain links TRBV13 with TRBJ2-2; TRBD1 is a possible D gene (6 bases). V was cut by 0 bases and J by 4 bases, with 18 bases left in between. The CDR3 spans 18 residues. Germline V CDR1 and CDR2: PRHDT, FYEKMQ (reference sequence). The CDR3 reads CASSLGLGQGTGTGELFF. DNA of the CDR3: TGTGCCAGCAGCTTAGGCCTGGGCCAGGGGACCGGCACCGGGGAGCTGTTTTTT.

The chain joins TRBV7-9 to TRBJ1-1; D is perhaps TRBD1 (5 bases). The CDR3 is 16 residues long. Deletions cut 6 bases from V and 6 bases from J, with 23 bases between. Germline values: CDR1 SEHNR, CDR2 FQNEAQ (reference sequence). The CDR3 spells CASSRSQGRAEPEAFF. CDR3 sequence (DNA): TGTGCCAGCAGTCGTAGTCAGGGTAGGGCCGAACCTGAAGCTTTCTTT.

This clone was counted once. The chain links TRBV5-1 to TRBJ2-1; no definite D call. This CDR3 region has 13 residues. V lost 0 bases and J 10 bases, leaving 11 bases between the germline ends. CDR1 and CDR2 from the germline V gene are SGHRS and YFSETQ. The CDR3 bases are TGCGCCAGCAGCTTGGTCCTAAACGGGGAGCAGTTCTTC. Encoded protein: CASSLVLNGEQFF.